What follows describes a single T cell receptor (beta chain). Its specificity is not known. This sample was taken from a study of T cell responses to AZD1222 COVID-19 vaccine. Study findings and constraints: Females made up more of the donors, who were largely white British, and clonal diversity may have come out too low.

Germline CDR1 reads SGHNT; CDR2 reads YYREEE (reference sequence). V gave up 6 bases and J gave up 2 bases, with 14 bases separating them. This CDR3 spans 14 amino acids. Profiling relied on immunoSEQ multiplex PCR, and the TCRdb table lists in-frame clones only, not all of them. The sample lists under 150,000 clones; about 90% were seen once. The source of this sequence is an adult who received the AZD1222 COVID-19 vaccine. The chain is built from TRBV5-4 and TRBJ1-1; D is possibly TRBD1 (6 bases). The sample was peripheral blood, taken 28 days after the second AZD1222 dose. The CDR3, as DNA: TGTGCCAGCACCCCGGACAGTTCTAACACTGAAGCTTTCTTT. As protein: CASTPDSSNTEAFF.